Below, 16 T cell receptor beta chains from the same sample are listed, as sequenced in a study of vaccination effects on CD4 cells after COVID-19. The antigens for these receptors are not known. The assay was immunoSEQ multiplex PCR, and TCRdb's table has in-frame clones only and misses some. Among 30,000 to 45,000 clones listed, around 66% were seen once. CD4+ T cells specific for antigen were expanded with viral peptide pools by the ViraFEST assay before sequencing. Upon completion of about eleven days in culture, CD4+ T cells were isolated. Nucleocapsid antibodies were negative in the vaccine recipients, who had never had SARS-CoV-2 infection. Material: CD4+ T cells from PBMCs cultured with HCoV-OC43 spike peptides, obtained before COVID-19 vaccination. Subset here: HCoV-OC43 spike overlapping peptide pool stimulation. The origin of the receptors is a human donor who received a COVID-19 vaccine.

The chain recombines TRBV14 with TRBJ2-3; TRBD2 matches at 12 bases. There are 18 residues in the CDR3. Unmatched junction bases numbered 8, after V lost 3 bases and J lost 1 base. Germline CDR1 and CDR2: SGHDN and FVKESK. CDR3 bases: TGTGCCAGCAGCCATGGACTAGCGGGGTTCTTAGGCACAGATACGCAGTATTTT. It translates to CASSHGLAGFLGTDTQYF.

The CDR3, as DNA: TGTGCCTGGAGAGGGCTTCAGGGCAGGGGAACCGGGGAGCTGTTTTTT. This codes for CAWRGLQGRGTGELFF. The chain is built from TRBV30 and TRBJ2-2; possibly TRBD1 for D (6 bases). CDR3 length: 16 amino acids. Trimming left V 3 bases short and J 5 bases short, with 19 bases between. From germline, CDR1 is GTSNPN and CDR2 SVGIG (reference sequence).

This clone was counted only a few times. The V and J genes are TRBV6-5 and TRBJ1-3, with unresolved D. CDR3 length equals 12 residues. The V gene lost 7 bases and the J gene lost 1 base, with 5 bases spanning the gap. The V gene's germline CDR1 is MNHEY and CDR2 SVGAGI. The DNA of the CDR3 is TGTGCCAGCACCGGATCTGGAAACACCATATATTTT. Translating it yields CASTGSGNTIYF.

The chain is built from TRBV6-5 and TRBJ1-6; 7 nucleotides align to TRBD1. The CDR3 sequence is 14 residues long. CDR1 is MNHEY and CDR2 is SVGAGI in the germline V gene. Trimming took 6 bases from V and 5 from J; bases not matched to a gene: 4. CDR3 coding DNA: TGTGCCAGCAGCTCACAGGGGAATAATTCACCCCTCCACTTT. Translated, it gives CASSSQGNNSPLHF.

V usage is TRBV19 and J usage is TRBJ1-4; D unclear. The CDR3 has 11 residues. Trimming stripped 5 bases from V and 14 bases from J, with 12 bases between. Per germline, CDR1 LNHDA and CDR2 SQIVND (reference sequence). CDR3 loop: CASSLSRILFF. The CDR3, as DNA: TGTGCCAGTAGTCTGTCCCGCATCCTGTTTTTT. The whole variable domain, filled in from reference TRBV19 and TRBJ1-4, reads DGGITQSPKYLFRKEGQNVTLSCEQNLNHDAMYWYRQDPGQGLRLIYYSQIVNDFQKGDIAEGYSVSREKKESFPLTVTSAQKNPTAFYLCASSLSRILFFGSGTQLSVL.

This clone was seen just once. The chain recombines TRBV11-2 with TRBJ2-7; D is unresolved. This CDR3 has 13 residues. Trimming stripped 5 bases from V and 7 bases from J, with 15 bases between. Germline loops: CDR1 SGHAT, CDR2 FQNNGV. The CDR3 is CASSKRDLGEQYF. The CDR3 DNA reads TGTGCCAGCAGCAAAAGGGATCTCGGGGAGCAGTACTTC.

In this sample, this clone turned up a few times. The rearrangement uses TRBV4-1 and TRBJ2-7, with D tentatively TRBD1 or TRBD2 (6 bases each). V was trimmed by 4 bases and J by 7 bases, leaving 17 bases between them. This CDR3 spans 14 amino acids. Germline assignment: CDR1 MGHRA and CDR2 YSYEKL. The CDR3: CASSPAPGAREQYF. Written as DNA, the CDR3 is TGCGCCAGCAGCCCAGCACCGGGGGCTCGGGAGCAGTACTTC.

In its sample, this clone was seen a few times. This rearrangement joins TRBV5-1 to TRBJ1-4; D gene uncertain. This CDR3 is built from 14 residues. CDR1 and CDR2 (germline): SGHRS, YFSETQ. V was cut by 3 bases and J by 0 bases, with 6 bases left in between. CDR3 nucleotides: TGCGCCAGCAGCTCGACGTCAACTAATGAAAAACTGTTTTTT. Protein product: CASSSTSTNEKLFF.

J is TRBJ1-3 and V is TRBV14; unclear D gene. The CDR3 runs 14 residues. CDR1 is SGHDN and CDR2 is FVKESK in the germline V gene. V shed 4 bases and J shed 6 bases, with 13 bases lying between them. The CDR3: CASSPGLGTNTIYF. CDR3 nucleotides: TGTGCCAGCAGCCCGGGCCTCGGCACAAACACCATATATTTT.

The J gene is TRBJ1-6, the V gene TRBV18; 9 positions agree with TRBD1. After removal of 3 bases from V and 3 bases from J, the junction contained 12 bases not matched to a gene. Germline CDR1 KGHSH, CDR2 LQKENI. The CDR3 covers 19 residues. The CDR3 is CASSPMGQGRTIYNSPLHF. The CDR3 bases are TGTGCCAGCTCACCCATGGGACAGGGCAGAACTATCTATAATTCACCCCTCCACTTT.

V usage is TRBV21-1 and J usage is TRBJ2-7. TRBV21-1 is a documented pseudogene. The CDR3 is 16 amino acids. The CDR3 here is CASSKALGVGPYEQYF. Here the CDR3 DNA reads TGTGCCAGCAGCAAAGCGCTCGGTGTCGGACCCTACGAGCAGTACTTC.

This clone appeared a few times. The chain uses TRBV30 and TRBJ2-7, with D unclear. Trimming pared 0 bases from V and 6 bases from J, leaving 9 bases between. The CDR3 spans 12 residues. CDR1 and CDR2 from the germline V gene are GTSNPN and SVGIG (reference sequence). CDR3 in DNA: TGTGCCTGGAGTGTACCCAGAATCGAGCAGTACTTC. As protein: CAWSVPRIEQYF.

CDR3 region: CAWSEQVNTEAFF. The CDR3, as DNA: TGTGCCTGGAGTGAACAGGTGAACACTGAAGCTTTCTTT. This sequence joins TRBV30 and TRBJ1-1, with TRBD1 as a possible D gene (5 bases). Germline CDR1 is GTSNPN and CDR2 is SVGIG (reference sequence). Trimming took off 1 base at V and 0 bases at J, with 6 bases between the two ends. CDR3 length: 13 amino acids.

This chain connects TRBV18 to TRBJ1-1; the match to TRBD1 covers 11 bases. The junction had 5 bases not matched to a gene; V was cut back by 2 bases and J by 6 bases. This CDR3 region has 15 residues. Germline CDR1 KGHSH, CDR2 LQKENI. The CDR3 DNA follows: TGTGCCAGCTCACCAATCGGACAGGGGGCATCTGAAGCTTTCTTT. Amino acids: CASSPIGQGASEAFF.

V usage is TRBV2 and J usage is TRBJ1-2; D uncertain. The germline V and J ends were trimmed by 6 bases and 5 bases, with 10 bases remaining between them. This CDR3 has 12 amino acids. Germline values: CDR1 SNHLY, CDR2 FYNNEI. This CDR3 is CASSSDSYGYTF. The DNA of the CDR3 is TGTGCCAGCAGCTCGGATTCATATGGCTACACCTTC.

The genes are TRBV6-6 and TRBJ2-1; the D is unclear. This CDR3 comprises 15 residues. Germline values: CDR1 MNHNY, CDR2 SVGAGI (reference sequence). V lost 4 bases and J 4 bases, leaving 14 bases between the germline ends. CDR3 DNA sequence: TGTGCCAGCAGTTCTGGCGGTATCGATTACAATGAGCAGTTCTTC. This codes for CASSSGGIDYNEQFF.